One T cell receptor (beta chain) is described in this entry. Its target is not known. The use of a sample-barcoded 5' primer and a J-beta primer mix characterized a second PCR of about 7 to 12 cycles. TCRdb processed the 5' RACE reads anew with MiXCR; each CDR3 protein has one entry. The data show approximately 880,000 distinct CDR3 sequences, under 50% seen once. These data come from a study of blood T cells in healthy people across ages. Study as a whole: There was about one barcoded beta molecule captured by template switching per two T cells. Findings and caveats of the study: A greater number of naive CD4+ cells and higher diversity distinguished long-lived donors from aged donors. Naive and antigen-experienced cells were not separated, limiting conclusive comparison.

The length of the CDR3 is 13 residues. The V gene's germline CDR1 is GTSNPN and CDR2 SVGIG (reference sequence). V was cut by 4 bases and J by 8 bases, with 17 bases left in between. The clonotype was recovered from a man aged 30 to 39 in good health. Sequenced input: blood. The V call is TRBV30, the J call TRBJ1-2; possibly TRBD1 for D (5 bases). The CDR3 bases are TGTGCCTGGACCCCGGGACCCGGAGCAGGCTACACCTTC. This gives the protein CAWTPGPGAGYTF. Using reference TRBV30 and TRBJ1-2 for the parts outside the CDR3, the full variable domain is SQTIHQWPATLVQPVGSPLSLECTVEGTSNPNLYWYRQAAGRGLQLLFYSVGIGQISSEVPQNLSASRPQDRQFILSSKKLLLSDSGFYLCAWTPGPGAGYTFGSGTRLTVV.